Listed below are T cell receptor beta chains from one sample, sequenced in a study of cytomegalovirus exposure and HLA in healthy donors. Repertoires were generated with immunoSEQ multiplex PCR, while TCRdb's copy carries only in-frame clones and drops some. The data show 21,000 or so clones, with 97% seen just once and roughly a tenth held by the top ten. Sequenced sample: PBMCs. The receptors stem from a man aged 30-40 years in good health and CMV-seropositive. Each CDR3 is given with its conserved first and last residue. A D gene is named only where the DNA matches it firmly. Clone sizes are given selectively: once, few, many, or a class where the clone is expanded.

cdr3_aa cdr3_nt j_call v_call d_call clone_size
CASSLVGSSYEQYF TGCGCCAGCAGCCTCGTGGGGAGCTCCTACGAGCAGTACTTC TRBJ2-7 TRBV5-1 . .
CASSHVDRQAEAFF TGCGCCAGCAGCCACGTAGACAGGCAGGCTGAAGCTTTCTTT TRBJ1-1 TRBV4-3 . .
CASSQVAGGNNQPQHF TGCGCCAGCAGCCAAGTCGCGGGGGGGAACAATCAGCCCCAGCATTTT TRBJ1-5 TRBV4-3 . .
CASSLGLAGEGTDTQYF TGTGCCAGCAGCTTAGGACTAGCGGGAGAAGGGACAGATACGCAGTATTTT TRBJ2-3 TRBV13 TRBD2 .
CASSLLAPDSTDTQYF TGCGCCAGCAGCTTACTAGCGCCCGATAGCACAGATACGCAGTATTTT TRBJ2-3 TRBV5-1 TRBD2 once
CASSYDRGMTEAFF TGTGCCAGCAGTTACGACAGGGGAATGACTGAAGCTTTCTTT TRBJ1-1 TRBV6-5 TRBD1 once
CASSPAGEACDEQYF TGCGCCAGCAGTCCAGCGGGGGAGGCCTGTGACGAGCAGTACTTC TRBJ2-7 TRBV23-1 TRBD2 once
CSVVRGSLGYGYTF TGCAGCGTTGTGCGGGGGTCTCTTGGCTATGGCTACACCTTC TRBJ1-2 TRBV29-1 . .
CASSLTGYNEQFF TGTGCCAGCAGTTTAACAGGATACAATGAGCAGTTCTTC TRBJ2-1 TRBV27 . .
CASRRGNLNTEAFF TGTGCCAGCAGACGAGGTAATCTGAACACTGAAGCTTTCTTT TRBJ1-1 TRBV6-5 . .
CASNPTGGYGYTF TGTGCCAGCAACCCGACAGGGGGCTATGGCTACACCTTC TRBJ1-2 TRBV28 TRBD1 .
CASSRGPGEQYF TGCGCCAGCAGCCGAGGTCCTGGCGAGCAGTACTTC TRBJ2-7 TRBV10-1 . .
CASRAWGDEQYF TGTGCCAGCCGTGCCTGGGGGGACGAGCAGTACTTC TRBJ2-7 TRBV5-4 . few
CASSLQGTNEKLFF TGTGCCAGCAGCTTACAGGGGACTAATGAAAAACTGTTTTTT TRBJ1-4 TRBV5-4 TRBD1 .
CASSLEGFRGTEAFF TGCGCCAGCAGCTTGGAAGGATTCAGGGGCACTGAAGCTTTCTTT TRBJ1-1 TRBV5-1 . .
CASSLAMTGEQFF TGTGCCAGCAGCTTAGCGATGACGGGGGAGCAGTTCTTC TRBJ2-1 TRBV7-6 . few
CASRPDRGNEKLFF TGTGCCAGCAGGCCGGACAGGGGTAATGAAAAACTGTTTTTT TRBJ1-4 TRBV27 TRBD1 once
CASSQSGGQGNYWPQHF TGTGCCAGCAGTCAATCGGGGGGACAGGGAAACTATTGGCCCCAGCATTTT TRBJ1-5 TRBV27 TRBD1 .
CASSLSRRGNEQYF TGTGCCAGCAGCTTATCCCGTAGGGGAAACGAGCAGTACTTC TRBJ2-7 TRBV7-2 . .
CASSPGLADTGELFF TGCGCCAGCAGCCCGGGACTGGCGGACACCGGGGAGCTGTTTTTT TRBJ2-2 TRBV5-1 . .
CAFREGPNYGYTF TGTGCCTTCAGGGAGGGGCCCAACTATGGCTACACCTTC TRBJ1-2 TRBV10-3 . once
CASSKLAGSTGELFF TGTGCCAGCAGCAAACTAGCGGGATCGACCGGGGAGCTGTTTTTT TRBJ2-2 TRBV6-4 TRBD2 .
CAISVAEGGSTDTQYF TGTGCCATCAGTGTGGCGGAAGGCGGTAGCACAGATACGCAGTATTTT TRBJ2-3 TRBV10-3 . .
CASSRQGKSSYEQYF TGTGCCAGCAGCCGTCAGGGAAAAAGCTCCTACGAGCAGTACTTC TRBJ2-7 TRBV5-4 . .
CASSSHGAGVRNEQYF TGTGCCAGCAGTTCACATGGGGCGGGAGTCAGAAACGAGCAGTACTTC TRBJ2-7 TRBV27 TRBD2 .
CASREQGGINQPQHF TGTGCCAGCAGGGAACAGGGAGGGATCAATCAGCCCCAGCATTTT TRBJ1-5 TRBV2 . once
CASSSSGLAGGTQYF TGTGCCAGCAGTTCCTCCGGACTAGCTGGGGGGACCCAGTACTTC TRBJ2-5 TRBV28 TRBD2 .
CASSQAATGRMNTEAFF TGTGCCAGCAGCCAAGCAGCGACAGGGCGAATGAACACTGAAGCTTTCTTT TRBJ1-1 TRBV4-2 TRBD1 .
CASSLPGAGEQFF TGTGCCAGCAGTTTACCAGGGGCAGGGGAGCAGTTCTTC TRBJ2-1 TRBV28 . .
CASSYSADTGELFF TGTGCCAGCAGTTACTCAGCTGACACCGGGGAGCTGTTTTTT TRBJ2-2 TRBV6-5 . .
CASSFRQGNEKLFF TGTGCCAGCAGCTTTCGACAGGGTAATGAAAAACTGTTTTTT TRBJ1-4 TRBV5-4 TRBD1 .
CASSQPGTGGDEQYF TGTGCCAGCAGCCAGCCCGGGACAGGGGGCGACGAGCAGTACTTC TRBJ2-7 TRBV4-2 TRBD1 .
CASSRDRGGIYGYTF TGCGCCAGCAGCCGGGACAGGGGGGGGATCTATGGCTACACCTTC TRBJ1-2 TRBV4-3 TRBD1 .
CASSEGAYGYTF TGTGCCAGCAGCGAGGGGGCCTATGGCTACACCTTC TRBJ1-2 TRBV9 TRBD1 .
CASSMGSGPAYEQYF TGTGCCAGCAGCATGGGTAGCGGGCCCGCTTACGAGCAGTACTTC TRBJ2-7 TRBV7-2 TRBD2 .
CATWTSGPNEQFF TGTGCCACGTGGACTAGCGGGCCAAATGAGCAGTTCTTC TRBJ2-1 TRBV28 TRBD2 .
CASSGHSDTQYF TGTGCCAGCAGCGGACATTCAGATACGCAGTATTTT TRBJ2-3 TRBV9 . medium-sized
CASRVWTSGRVTDTQYF TGTGCCAGCAGAGTCTGGACTAGCGGGAGGGTTACAGATACGCAGTATTTT TRBJ2-3 TRBV25-1 TRBD2 once
CASSVDPGSGANVLTF TGTGCCAGCAGCGTAGACCCAGGCTCTGGGGCCAACGTCCTGACTTTC TRBJ2-6 TRBV9 . .
CASSSGLAGEGGDTQYF TGTGCCAGCAGCTCGGGACTAGCGGGAGAAGGGGGGGATACGCAGTATTTT TRBJ2-3 TRBV7-9 TRBD2 .
CASSVTRDTAYNEQFF TGTGCCAGCAGTGTTACCCGGGACACAGCCTACAATGAGCAGTTCTTC TRBJ2-1 TRBV6-1 . .
CASSEGAGPYNEQFF TGTGCCAGCAGTGAAGGGGCAGGCCCCTACAATGAGCAGTTCTTC TRBJ2-1 TRBV6-1 . .
CASKRGTEAFF TGTGCCAGCAAACGGGGCACTGAAGCTTTCTTT TRBJ1-1 TRBV6-1 . .
CATGGFLSNQPQHF TGTGCCACAGGGGGTTTTTTAAGCAATCAGCCCCAGCATTTT TRBJ1-5 TRBV28 TRBD1 .
CASSIGASGRMEQYF TGTGCCAGTAGTATAGGGGCTAGCGGGAGGATGGAGCAGTACTTC TRBJ2-7 TRBV19 TRBD2 .
CASSPGTSGPGGTGELFF TGTGCCAGCAGCCCAGGGACTAGCGGACCCGGCGGGACCGGGGAGCTGTTTTTT TRBJ2-2 TRBV11-3 TRBD2 .
CASSLGTGGLIHEQYF TGTGCCAGCAGCTTGGGGACAGGGGGCTTAATTCACGAGCAGTACTTC TRBJ2-7 TRBV5-6 TRBD1 .
CASSSGRGHGYTF TGTGCCAGCAGCTCCGGCAGGGGGCATGGCTACACCTTC TRBJ1-2 TRBV28 TRBD1 .
CASSFLTSGHTDTQYF TGTGCCAGCAGTTTCCTGACTAGCGGGCACACAGATACGCAGTATTTT TRBJ2-3 TRBV27 TRBD2 .
CASSTSTDTQYF TGTGCCAGCAGCACTAGCACAGATACGCAGTATTTT TRBJ2-3 TRBV11-2 . .
CASGLTGLAGVREQFF TGTGCCAGCGGCCTTACGGGACTAGCGGGAGTACGTGAGCAGTTCTTC TRBJ2-1 TRBV13 TRBD2 .
CATSRETASATYEQYF TGTGCCACCAGCAGAGAGACGGCTAGTGCCACCTACGAGCAGTACTTC TRBJ2-7 TRBV15 . .
CAWMGQLSYGYTF TGTGCCTGGATGGGACAGCTAAGCTATGGCTACACCTTC TRBJ1-2 TRBV30 TRBD1 .